Presented here are 31 T cell receptor beta chains from one specimen sequenced in a study of cytomegalovirus exposure and HLA in healthy donors. Primers for the PCR totalled 60 Vbeta and 13 Jbeta. The method was immunoSEQ multiplex PCR; TCRdb's version includes in-frame clones alone and lacks a portion of them. The sample consists of roughly 78,000 clones, roughly 64% of them appearing once. Sequenced: PBMCs. The source is a man aged 25-45 years in good health and CMV-seropositive.

The V gene is TRBV6-5, the J gene TRBJ2-1; 9 bases align to TRBD2. This CDR3 contains 16 residues. With 2 bases clipped from V and 8 bases from J, the junction kept 10 bases outside the gene matches. Germline CDR1 reads MNHEY; CDR2 reads SVGAGI. Written as DNA, the CDR3 is TGTGCCAGCAGTTACCTGGGCGGGGGGGATGGCGATGAGCAGTTCTTC. Its translation: CASSYLGGGDGDEQFF.

CDR3 DNA sequence: TGTGCCAGCAGCTTGGCCGGGGGCGAGCAGTACTTC. It codes for CASSLAGGEQYF. The rearrangement links TRBV5-6 to TRBJ2-7, with D perhaps TRBD2 (6 bases). Trimming left V 0 bases short and J 6 bases short, with 7 bases between. The CDR3 loop spans 12 amino acids. Germline V gives CDR1 SGHDT, CDR2 YYEEEE.

This clone was found a few times. The J gene is TRBJ2-7, the V gene TRBV13, with 7 bases aligning to TRBD2. In germline, CDR1 is PRHDT, CDR2 FYEKMQ (reference sequence). V shed 1 base and J 2 bases; nucleotides not matched to a gene: 2. CDR3 length: 14 amino acids. The CDR3 protein is CASSLAGGTYEQYF. CDR3 DNA: TGTGCCAGCAGCTTAGCCGGGGGGACCTACGAGCAGTACTTC.

This clone has a handful of counts. The genes are TRBV19 and TRBJ1-5; D might be TRBD1 (6 bases). Trimming stripped 9 bases from V and 3 bases from J, with 15 bases between. This CDR3 is built from 14 residues. Germline V gene lookup returns CDR1 LNHDA and CDR2 SQIVND (reference sequence). CDR3 protein: CASQIQGVNQPQHF. In DNA, the CDR3 is TGTGCCAGCCAGATACAGGGAGTCAATCAGCCCCAGCATTTT.

The chain employs TRBV10-3 and TRBJ2-7; 12 nucleotides agree with TRBD2. CDR3 length equals 13 residues. The ends lost 11 bases at V and 7 bases at J; junction bases unmatched: 9. Germline V gene data show CDR1 as ENHRY and CDR2 as SYGVKD. DNA of the CDR3: TGTGCCGCTCAACTAGCGGGAGGAGAGGAGCAGTACTTC. This translates into CAAQLAGGEEQYF.

This clone was detected a few times. The V call is TRBV6-1, the J call TRBJ2-1; D is possibly TRBD1 (6 bases). The CDR3 totals 13 residues. V lost 9 bases to trimming and J lost 10 bases, with 19 bases between them. CDR1 MNHNS and CDR2 SASEGT come from the germline V gene. CDR3 sequence (DNA): TGTGCCAGTGAGACAGGCTCCTGGGGGGAGCAGTTCTTC. Residues: CASETGSWGEQFF.

The rearrangement uses TRBV5-3 and TRBJ1-5; D gene ambiguous. TRBV5-3 is labeled an ORF, and its function is uncertain. V shed 4 bases and J shed 6 bases, with 20 bases lying between them. The CDR3 contains 16 residues. CDR3 amino acids: CARSRLGEGSCQPQHF. CDR3 DNA sequence: TGTGCCAGAAGCCGCCTCGGGGAAGGGAGTTGTCAGCCCCAGCATTTT.

V is TRBV5-4 and J is TRBJ2-3; 11 bases agree with TRBD2. Germline lookup yields CDR1 SGHNT and CDR2 YYREEE (reference sequence). The V and J ends lost 4 bases and 3 bases, in that order; junction bases with no gene match: 4. This CDR3 has 15 amino acids. The CDR3 DNA reads TGTGCCAGCAGCCGCGGACTAGCGGGTACAGATACGCAGTATTTT. This sequence encodes CASSRGLAGTDTQYF.

This chain links TRBV11-3 with TRBJ2-3; 14 nucleotides match TRBD2. The germline gives CDR1 SGHNT, CDR2 YENEEA. V lost 0 bases, J lost 6 bases, and 11 bases stayed unmatched. The CDR3 consists of 19 residues. Here the CDR3 DNA reads TGTGCCAGCAGCTTAGAAGGTCCGGGACTAGCGGGAGCGGCGGATACGCAGTATTTT. It encodes CASSLEGPGLAGAADTQYF.

This clone was seen just once. This sequence joins TRBV11-2 and TRBJ1-3, with D unclear. The CDR3 extends over 15 amino acids. Between the trimmed V and J ends, which lost 4 bases and 0 bases, there was a span of 10 bases. Germline loops: CDR1 SGHAT, CDR2 FQNNGV. The CDR3 region is CASSSRESSGNTIYF. DNA for the CDR3: TGTGCCAGCAGCTCACGGGAGAGCTCTGGAAACACCATATATTTT.

CDR3 coding DNA: TGTGCCAGCAGCCTCCGAGGAGGGCGAGGCTACACCTTC. Translating it yields CASSLRGGRGYTF. The chain employs TRBV9 and TRBJ1-2; no firm D call. Germline CDR1 SGDLS, CDR2 YYNGEE. Trimming stripped 4 bases from V and 8 bases from J, with 15 bases between. This CDR3 comprises 13 residues.

The V and J genes are TRBV21-1 and TRBJ2-2; TRBD1 reflects the table's D call only, with no check against the DNA. TRBV21-1 has pseudogene status. This CDR3 is built from 12 residues. The CDR3 loop is CANKGGFGELFF. Here the CDR3 DNA reads TGTGCCAACAAAGGGGGTTTCGGGGAGCTGTTTTTT.

The V call is TRBV28, the J call TRBJ2-6; no clear D gene. Germline-derived CDR1 and CDR2 are MDHEN and SYDVKM. The ends were cut back, 1 base at V and 4 bases at J, with 5 bases in the middle. The CDR3 runs 14 residues. The CDR3 loop is CASSLSSGANVLTF. The CDR3 nucleotides read TGTGCCAGCAGTTTATCCTCCGGGGCCAACGTCCTGACTTTC.

The chain couples TRBV7-9 to TRBJ2-7; 11 nucleotides align to TRBD2. The length of the CDR3 is 15 residues. CDR1 and CDR2 from the germline V gene are SEHNR and FQNEAQ (reference sequence). Losses at the gene ends were 2 bases for V and 4 bases for J; bases not matched to a gene: 4. DNA for the CDR3: TGTGCCAGCAGCTTAACTAGCGGGAGTATATACGAGCAGTACTTC. Its translation: CASSLTSGSIYEQYF.

The chain joins TRBV12-5 to TRBJ2-7, with TRBD2 as a possible D gene (5 bases). Germline V gives CDR1 LGHNT, CDR2 FRNRAP. The CDR3 totals 14 residues. The germline V and J ends were trimmed by 0 bases and 7 bases, with 13 bases remaining between them. The CDR3 DNA sequence: TGTGCTAGTGGTTTGGTCGCTTCCTCGGGGGAGCAGTACTTC. Translating gives CASGLVASSGEQYF.

Written as DNA, the CDR3 is TGTGCCAGCAGCGGCGGGGACTTCCCGCAAGAGACCCAGTACTTC. It yields the protein CASSGGDFPQETQYF. This rearrangement joins TRBV13 to TRBJ2-5; possibly TRBD2 for D (6 bases). The CDR3 consists of 15 residues. Deletions cut 5 bases from V and 2 bases from J, with 15 bases between. Germline CDR1 reads PRHDT; CDR2 reads FYEKMQ (reference sequence).

This chain uses TRBV4-1 with TRBJ2-3; 8 bases match TRBD2. In germline, CDR1 is MGHRA, CDR2 YSYEKL. V was clipped by 0 bases and J by 3 bases; unmatched bases: 8. The CDR3 has 17 residues. The CDR3 nucleotides read TGCGCCAGCAGCCAAGATCCGGGGGGGTATAGAACAGATACGCAGTATTTT. It translates to CASSQDPGGYRTDTQYF.

The chain has TRBV6-5 and TRBJ2-7, with D tentatively TRBD1 (6 bases). With 5 bases removed from V and 3 bases from J, the gap between germline ends came to 11 bases. From germline, CDR1 is MNHEY and CDR2 SVGAGI. The CDR3 contains 13 residues. The CDR3 spells CASSNRQDYEQYF. The CDR3 DNA sequence: TGTGCCAGCAGTAACCGACAGGACTACGAGCAGTACTTC.

This chain uses TRBV6-1 with TRBJ1-5; no firm D call. CDR1 is MNHNS, CDR2 SASEGT, per germline. This CDR3 region has 15 residues. The V and J ends lost 1 base and 2 bases respectively, with 9 bases between them. The CDR3 DNA reads TGTGCCAGCAGTGAAGTTCTCCGTGGCAATCAGCCCCAGCATTTT. Translation gives CASSEVLRGNQPQHF.

The chain links TRBV27 to TRBJ1-2, with unresolved D. Trimming shortened V by 7 bases and J by 4 bases, and 13 bases separated the two germline ends. Per germline, CDR1 MNHEY and CDR2 SMNVEV (reference sequence). The CDR3 has 13 amino acids. CDR3 sequence reads: CASTSAAGYGYTF. CDR3 bases: TGTGCCAGCACGTCCGCGGCTGGCTATGGCTACACCTTC.

The rearrangement links TRBV7-9 to TRBJ2-1, with 11 bases aligning to TRBD2. Trimming took 5 bases from V and 4 from J; bases not matched to a gene: 10. There are 17 residues in the CDR3. Per germline, CDR1 SEHNR and CDR2 FQNEAQ (reference sequence). For the CDR3, the DNA is TGTGCCAGCAGCGCCTCGCGCGGGACTAGCGGATACAATGAGCAGTTCTTC. It encodes CASSASRGTSGYNEQFF.

This clone was counted between two and nine times. The junction departs from the called germline gene at one end, perhaps through a read error. The chain employs TRBV5-1 and TRBJ1-3; D is unresolved. The germline V gene encodes CDR1 SGHRS and CDR2 YFSETQ. The CDR3 has 15 residues. The CDR3 is CASSLKAESGNTIYF. CDR3 DNA sequence: TGCGCCAGCAGCCTAAAGGCGGAGTCTGGGAACACCATATATTTT.

This sequence joins TRBV2 and TRBJ2-5, with 7 bases that match TRBD1. V trimming: 0 bases; J trimming: 2 bases; junction bases outside the gene matches: 0. This CDR3 contains 14 residues. CDR1 SNHLY and CDR2 FYNNEI come from the germline V gene. The CDR3 region is CASSEARGQETQYF. Written as DNA, the CDR3 is TGTGCCAGCAGTGAAGCCAGGGGGCAAGAGACCCAGTACTTC.

As for this clone: Germline is not matched at one junction end, which may reflect a read error. This rearrangement joins TRBV7-3 to TRBJ1-1, with TRBD1 as a possible D gene (6 bases). Per the germline V gene, CDR1 is SGHTA and CDR2 is FQGTGA. CDR3 length: 15 amino acids. The chain's CDR3 is CAGSLAGTLNTEAFF. CDR3 in DNA: TGTGCCGGCAGCTTAGCAGGGACACTAAACACTGAAGCTTTCTTT. Together with reference TRBV7-3 and TRBJ1-1, the CDR3 gives the full variable domain: GAGVSQTPSNKVTEKGKYVELRCDPISGHTALYWYRQSLGQGPEFLIYFQGTGAADDSGLPNDRFFAVRPEGSVSTLKIQRTERGDSAVYLCAGSLAGTLNTEAFFGQGTRLTVV.

V is TRBV29-1 and J is TRBJ1-4, with D possibly TRBD1 on 6 matching bases. V shed 7 bases and J shed 8 bases, with 17 bases lying between them. CDR3 size: 13 residues. Germline assignment: CDR1 SQVTM and CDR2 ANQGSEA. The CDR3 reads CSALDRSVEKLFF. CDR3 in DNA: TGCAGCGCCTTGGACAGATCCGTGGAAAAACTGTTTTTT.

Details on this clone: Other DNA sequences in the sample encode the same CDR3. V is TRBV5-1 and J is TRBJ1-1; 8 positions agree with TRBD1. The CDR3 consists of 14 residues. Germline assignment: CDR1 SGHRS and CDR2 YFSETQ. V lost 1 base and J lost 1; bases outside the gene matches: 0. CDR3 protein: CASSLTGGNTEAFF. CDR3 in DNA: TGCGCCAGCAGCTTGACAGGGGGGAACACTGAAGCTTTCTTT.

CDR3 nucleotides: TGTGCCAGCAGCCCCTTTGCGGGATCGAGGTACGAGCAGTACTTC. This sequence encodes CASSPFAGSRYEQYF. The chain carries TRBV7-2 and TRBJ2-7; D may be TRBD2 (6 bases). V lost 5 bases and J 4 bases, leaving 18 bases between the germline ends. The germline CDR1 and CDR2 sequences are SGHTA and FQGNSA. The CDR3 consists of 15 residues.

The rearrangement uses TRBV19 and TRBJ2-2, with D hard to call. Germline loops: CDR1 LNHDA, CDR2 SQIVND (reference sequence). The CDR3 length is 14 residues. The V end was cut by 1 base, the J end by 5 bases, with 8 bases between. The DNA of the CDR3 is TGTGCCAGTAGTATAGGTCCTCGGACCGGGGAGCTGTTTTTT. Its translation: CASSIGPRTGELFF.

The rearrangement uses TRBV5-6 and TRBJ2-3; D is possibly TRBD1 (6 bases). The CDR3 runs to 15 residues. Germline CDR1 and CDR2: SGHDT and YYEEEE. V lost 0 bases, J lost 2 bases, and 10 bases lay in between. The CDR3 loop reads CASSLVGATTDTQYF. CDR3 coding DNA: TGTGCCAGCAGCTTGGTGGGGGCTACCACAGATACGCAGTATTTT.

This clone came up a few times. V usage is TRBV7-9 and J usage is TRBJ2-3, with TRBD1 matching 7 bases. Germline loops: CDR1 SEHNR, CDR2 FQNEAQ (reference sequence). The CDR3 covers 15 residues. With V trimmed by 4 bases and J by 2 bases, 6 bases remained unmatched. CDR3 nucleotide sequence: TGTGCCAGCAGCTCGGGACAGCCCTCCACAGATACGCAGTATTTT. It codes for CASSSGQPSTDTQYF.

The rearrangement uses TRBV9 and TRBJ2-1; D gene unclear. The CDR3 runs 15 residues. With 7 bases removed from V and 6 bases from J, the gap between germline ends came to 20 bases. Per germline, CDR1 SGDLS and CDR2 YYNGEE. The CDR3 is CASGSPRKVGNEQFF. CDR3 nucleotides: TGTGCCAGCGGTTCTCCTAGGAAGGTGGGCAATGAGCAGTTCTTC. The full variable domain, its missing parts supplied by reference TRBV9 and TRBJ2-1, is DSGVTQTPKHLITATGQRVTLRCSPRSGDLSVYWYQQSLDQGLQFLIQYYNGEERAKGNILERFSAQQFPDLHSELNLSSLELGDSALYFCASGSPRKVGNEQFFGPGTRLTVL.